This T cell receptor (beta chain) is from a study of cytomegalovirus exposure and HLA in healthy donors. For the study at large: An earlier analysis found under 130 million unique TCR beta sequences from around 180 million T cells.

On this clone: Its antigen is currently unknown.

Whole-study results and caveats: While the bulk of TCR sequences proved rare, some public TCRs turned up in many donors. The study labeled 150 to 200 TCR beta chains cytomegalovirus-associated.

V gave up 2 bases and J gave up 4 bases; unmatched junction bases: 6. Germline V gives CDR1 SEHNR, CDR2 FQNEAQ (reference sequence). The CDR3 length is 15 residues. Use of 60 Vbeta and 13 Jbeta primers characterized the PCR. TCRdb keeps only in-frame clones here, not all; method: immunoSEQ multiplex PCR. The repertoire holds around 98,000 clones, under 75% seen once, with less than 1.5% in the top ten. Material: PBMCs. The TCR originated in a female donor in good health and CMV-seronegative. The chain joins TRBV7-9 to TRBJ1-1, with 8 bases lining up with TRBD1. CDR3 in amino acids: CASSLHGQGSTEAFF. Here the CDR3 DNA reads TGTGCCAGCAGCTTACATGGACAGGGAAGCACTGAAGCTTTCTTT. The full variable domain, in which reference TRBV7-9 and TRBJ1-1 provide the parts outside the CDR3, is DTGVSQNPRHKITKRGQNVTFRCDPISEHNRLYWYRQTLGQGPEFLTYFQNEAQLEKSRLLSDRFSAERPKGSFSTLEIQRTEQGDSAMYLCASSLHGQGSTEAFFGQGTRLTVV.